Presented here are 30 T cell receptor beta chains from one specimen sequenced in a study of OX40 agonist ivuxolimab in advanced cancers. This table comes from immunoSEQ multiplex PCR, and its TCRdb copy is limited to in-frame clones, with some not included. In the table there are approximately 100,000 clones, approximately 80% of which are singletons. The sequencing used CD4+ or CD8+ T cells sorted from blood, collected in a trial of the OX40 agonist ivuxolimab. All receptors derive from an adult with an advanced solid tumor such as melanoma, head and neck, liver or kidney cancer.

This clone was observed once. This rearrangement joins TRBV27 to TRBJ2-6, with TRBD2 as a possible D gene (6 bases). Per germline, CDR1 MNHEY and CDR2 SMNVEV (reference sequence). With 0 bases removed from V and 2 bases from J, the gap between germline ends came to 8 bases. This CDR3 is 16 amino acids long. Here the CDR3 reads CASSLSWGAGANVLTF. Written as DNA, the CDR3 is TGTGCCAGCAGTTTATCTTGGGGGGCTGGGGCCAACGTCCTGACTTTC.

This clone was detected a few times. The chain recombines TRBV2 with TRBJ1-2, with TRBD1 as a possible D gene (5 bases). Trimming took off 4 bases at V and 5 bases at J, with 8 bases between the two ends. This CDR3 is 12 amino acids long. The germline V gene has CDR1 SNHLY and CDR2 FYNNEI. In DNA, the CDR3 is TGTGCCAGCAGTGTACGACAGTATGGCTACACCTTC. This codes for CASSVRQYGYTF.

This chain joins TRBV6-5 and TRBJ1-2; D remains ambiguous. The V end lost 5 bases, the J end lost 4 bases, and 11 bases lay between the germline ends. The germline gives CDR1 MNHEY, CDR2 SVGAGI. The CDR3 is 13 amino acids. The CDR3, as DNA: TGTGCCAGCAGTGAGGCAGGCAGCTATGGCTACACCTTC. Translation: CASSEAGSYGYTF.

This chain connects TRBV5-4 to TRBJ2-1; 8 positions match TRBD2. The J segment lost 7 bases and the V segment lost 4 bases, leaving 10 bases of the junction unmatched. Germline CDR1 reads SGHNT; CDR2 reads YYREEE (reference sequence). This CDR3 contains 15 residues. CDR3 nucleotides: TGTGCCAGCAGCGCAGCGGGGGCTCACGTTAATGAGCAGTTCTTC. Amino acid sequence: CASSAAGAHVNEQFF.

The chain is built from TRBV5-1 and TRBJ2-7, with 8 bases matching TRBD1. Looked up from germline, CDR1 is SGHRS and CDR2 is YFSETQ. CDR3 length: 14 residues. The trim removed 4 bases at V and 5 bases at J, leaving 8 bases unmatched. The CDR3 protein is CASSPGQGPDEQYF. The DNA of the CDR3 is TGCGCCAGCAGCCCTGGACAGGGCCCTGACGAGCAGTACTTC.

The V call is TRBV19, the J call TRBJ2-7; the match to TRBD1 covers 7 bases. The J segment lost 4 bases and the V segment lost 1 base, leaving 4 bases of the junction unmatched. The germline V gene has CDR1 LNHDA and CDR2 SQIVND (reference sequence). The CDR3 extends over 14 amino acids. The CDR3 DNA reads TGTGCCAGTAGTATAGGGCAGGGGGATTACGAGCAGTACTTC. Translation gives CASSIGQGDYEQYF.

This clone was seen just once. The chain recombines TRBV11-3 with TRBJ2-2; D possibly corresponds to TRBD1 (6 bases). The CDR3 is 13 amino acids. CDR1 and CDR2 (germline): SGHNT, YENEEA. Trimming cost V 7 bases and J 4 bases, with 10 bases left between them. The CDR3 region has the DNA TGTGCCAGCAAGGGGGAGAGCACCGGGGAGCTGTTTTTT. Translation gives CASKGESTGELFF.

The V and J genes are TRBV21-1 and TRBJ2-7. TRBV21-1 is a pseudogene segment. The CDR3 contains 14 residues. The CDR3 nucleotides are TGTGCCAGCAGCAAGGGGGTTCCCCTGGGCGAGCAGTACTTC. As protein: CASSKGVPLGEQYF.

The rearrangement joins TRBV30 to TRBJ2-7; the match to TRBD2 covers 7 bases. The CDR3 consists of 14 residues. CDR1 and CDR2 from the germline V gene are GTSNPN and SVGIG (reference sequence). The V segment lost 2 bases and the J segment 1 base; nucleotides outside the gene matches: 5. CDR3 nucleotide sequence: TGTGCCTGGAGTAGCTCGGGGGGTTCCTACGAGCAGTACTTC. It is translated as CAWSSSGGSYEQYF.

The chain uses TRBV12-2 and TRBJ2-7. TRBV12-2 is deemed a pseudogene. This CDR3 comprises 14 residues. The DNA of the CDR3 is TGTGCAAGTCGCCTCCGGGACCGTCCCTACGAGCAGTACTTC. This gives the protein CASRLRDRPYEQYF.

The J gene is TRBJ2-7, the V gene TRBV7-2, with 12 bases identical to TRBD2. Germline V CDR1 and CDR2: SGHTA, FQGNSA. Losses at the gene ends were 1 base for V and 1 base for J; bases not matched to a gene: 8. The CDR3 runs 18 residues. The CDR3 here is CASSLEVTSGSSSYEQYF. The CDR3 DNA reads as TGTGCCAGCAGCTTAGAAGTGACTAGCGGGAGTAGTTCCTACGAGCAGTACTTC.

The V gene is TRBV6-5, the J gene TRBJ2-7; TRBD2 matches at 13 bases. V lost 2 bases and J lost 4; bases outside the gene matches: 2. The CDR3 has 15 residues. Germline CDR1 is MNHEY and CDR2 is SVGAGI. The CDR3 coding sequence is TGTGCCAGCAGTTACGGGACTAGCGGGATTTACGAGCAGTACTTC. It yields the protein CASSYGTSGIYEQYF.

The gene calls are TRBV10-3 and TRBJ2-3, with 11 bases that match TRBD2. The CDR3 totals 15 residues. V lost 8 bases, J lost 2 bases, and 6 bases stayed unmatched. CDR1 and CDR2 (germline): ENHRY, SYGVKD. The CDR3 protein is CAIALAGGITDTQYF. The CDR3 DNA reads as TGTGCCATCGCGCTAGCGGGGGGAATCACAGATACGCAGTATTTT.

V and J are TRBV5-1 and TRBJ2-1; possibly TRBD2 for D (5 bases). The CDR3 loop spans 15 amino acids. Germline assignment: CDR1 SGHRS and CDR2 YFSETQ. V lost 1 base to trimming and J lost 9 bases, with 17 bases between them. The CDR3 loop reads CASSLSSSRGSEQFF. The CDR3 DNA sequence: TGCGCCAGCAGCTTGTCCTCTAGCCGTGGGAGTGAGCAGTTCTTC.

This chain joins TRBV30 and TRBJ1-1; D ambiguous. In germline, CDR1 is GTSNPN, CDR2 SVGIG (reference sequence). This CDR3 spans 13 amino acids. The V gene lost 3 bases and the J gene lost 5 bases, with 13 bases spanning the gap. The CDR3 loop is CAWRGEARTEAFF. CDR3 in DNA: TGTGCCTGGAGAGGCGAGGCGAGGACTGAAGCTTTCTTT.

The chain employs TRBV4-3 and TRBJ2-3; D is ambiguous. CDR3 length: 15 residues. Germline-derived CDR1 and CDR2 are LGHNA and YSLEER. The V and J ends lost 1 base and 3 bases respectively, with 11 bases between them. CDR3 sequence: CASSQGPWSTDTQYF. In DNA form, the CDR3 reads TGCGCCAGCAGCCAAGGGCCGTGGAGTACAGATACGCAGTATTTT.

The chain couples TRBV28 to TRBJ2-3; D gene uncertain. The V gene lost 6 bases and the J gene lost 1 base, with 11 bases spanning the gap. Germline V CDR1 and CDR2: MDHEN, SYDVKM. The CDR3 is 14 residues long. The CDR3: CASSPIDRTDTQYF. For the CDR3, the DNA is TGTGCCAGCAGCCCGATCGACCGCACAGATACGCAGTATTTT. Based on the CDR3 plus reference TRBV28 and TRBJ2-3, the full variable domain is DVKVTQSSRYLVKRTGEKVFLECVQDMDHENMFWYRQDPGLGLRLIYFSYDVKMKEKGDIPEGYSVSREKKERFSLILESASTNQTSMYLCASSPIDRTDTQYFGPGTRLTVL.

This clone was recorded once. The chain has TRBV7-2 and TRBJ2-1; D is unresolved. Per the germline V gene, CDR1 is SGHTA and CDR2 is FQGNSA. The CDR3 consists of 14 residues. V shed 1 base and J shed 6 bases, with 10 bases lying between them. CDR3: CASSLVISSNEQFF. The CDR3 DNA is TGTGCCAGCAGCTTAGTGATTTCTAGCAATGAGCAGTTCTTC.

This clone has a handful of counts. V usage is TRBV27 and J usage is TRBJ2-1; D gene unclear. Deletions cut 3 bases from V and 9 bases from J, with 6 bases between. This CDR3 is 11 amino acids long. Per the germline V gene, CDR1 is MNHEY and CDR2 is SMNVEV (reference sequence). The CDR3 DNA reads TGTGCCAGCAGTTTTCCCGGTGAGCAGTTCTTC. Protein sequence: CASSFPGEQFF.

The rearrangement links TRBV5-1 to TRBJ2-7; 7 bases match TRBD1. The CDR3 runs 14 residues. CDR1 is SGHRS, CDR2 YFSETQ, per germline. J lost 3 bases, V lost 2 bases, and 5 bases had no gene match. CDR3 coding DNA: TGCGCCAGCAGCTTCGGGACAGAATACTACGAGCAGTACTTC. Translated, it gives CASSFGTEYYEQYF.

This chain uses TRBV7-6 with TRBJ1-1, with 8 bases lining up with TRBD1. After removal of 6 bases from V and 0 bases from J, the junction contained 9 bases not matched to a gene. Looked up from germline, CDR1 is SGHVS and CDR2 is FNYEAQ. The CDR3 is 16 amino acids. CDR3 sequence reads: CASSWDRRTMNTEAFF. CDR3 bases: TGTGCCAGCAGTTGGGACAGGAGGACCATGAACACTGAAGCTTTCTTT.

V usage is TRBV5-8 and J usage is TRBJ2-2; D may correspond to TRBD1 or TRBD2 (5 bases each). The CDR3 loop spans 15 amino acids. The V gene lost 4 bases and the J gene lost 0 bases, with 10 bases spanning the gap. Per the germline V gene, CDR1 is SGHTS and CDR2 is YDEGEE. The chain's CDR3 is CASSRDGANTGELFF. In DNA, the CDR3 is TGTGCCAGCAGCCGGGACGGGGCGAACACCGGGGAGCTGTTTTTT.

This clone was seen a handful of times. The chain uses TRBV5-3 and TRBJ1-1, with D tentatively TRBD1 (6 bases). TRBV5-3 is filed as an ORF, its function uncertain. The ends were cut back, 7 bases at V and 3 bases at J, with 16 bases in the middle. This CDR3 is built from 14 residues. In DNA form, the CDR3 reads TGTGCCAGAGCGGTGGGTCCAGGGGACACTGAAGCTTTCTTT. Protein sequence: CARAVGPGDTEAFF.

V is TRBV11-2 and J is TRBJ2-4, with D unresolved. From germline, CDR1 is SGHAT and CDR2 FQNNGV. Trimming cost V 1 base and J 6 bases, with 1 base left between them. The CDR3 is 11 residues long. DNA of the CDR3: TGTGCCAGCAGCTTAGGAAACATTCAGTACTTC. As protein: CASSLGNIQYF.

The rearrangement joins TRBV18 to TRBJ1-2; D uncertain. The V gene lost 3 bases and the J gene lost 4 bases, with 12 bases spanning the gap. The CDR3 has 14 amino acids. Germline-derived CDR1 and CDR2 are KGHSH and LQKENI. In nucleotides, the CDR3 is TGTGCCAGCTCACCCGGGGTGGCGGTCTATGGCTACACCTTC. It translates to CASSPGVAVYGYTF.

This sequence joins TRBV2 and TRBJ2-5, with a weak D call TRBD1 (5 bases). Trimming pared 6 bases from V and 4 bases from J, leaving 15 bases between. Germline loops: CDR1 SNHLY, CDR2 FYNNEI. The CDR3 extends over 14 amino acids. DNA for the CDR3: TGTGCCAGCAGCGTCCGACAGCCCTTAGAGACCCAGTACTTC. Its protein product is CASSVRQPLETQYF.

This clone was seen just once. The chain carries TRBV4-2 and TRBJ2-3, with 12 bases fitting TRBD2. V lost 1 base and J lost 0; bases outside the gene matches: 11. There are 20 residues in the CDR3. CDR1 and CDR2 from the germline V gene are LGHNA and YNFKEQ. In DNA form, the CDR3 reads TGTGCCAGCAGCCAAGTTGTCTCGGGACTAGCGGGCCTTAGCACAGATACGCAGTATTTT. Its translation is CASSQVVSGLAGLSTDTQYF.

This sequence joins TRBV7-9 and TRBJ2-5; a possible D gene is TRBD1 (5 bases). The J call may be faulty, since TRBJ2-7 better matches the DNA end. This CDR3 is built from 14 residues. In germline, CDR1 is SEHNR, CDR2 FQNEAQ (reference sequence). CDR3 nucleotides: TGTGCCAGCAGCTTATCAACAGGCGTCTACGAGCAGTACTTC. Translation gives CASSLSTGVYEQYF.

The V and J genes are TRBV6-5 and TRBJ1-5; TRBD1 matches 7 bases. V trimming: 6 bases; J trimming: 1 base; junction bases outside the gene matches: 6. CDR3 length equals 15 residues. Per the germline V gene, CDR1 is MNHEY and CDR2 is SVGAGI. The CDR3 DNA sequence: TGTGCCAGCAGCCTCACAGGGGAGAGCAATCAGCCCCAGCATTTT. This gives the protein CASSLTGESNQPQHF.

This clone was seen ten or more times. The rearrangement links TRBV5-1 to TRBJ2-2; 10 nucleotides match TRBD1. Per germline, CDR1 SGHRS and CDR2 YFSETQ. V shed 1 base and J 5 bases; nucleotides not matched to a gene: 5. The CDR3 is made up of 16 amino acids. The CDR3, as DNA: TGCGCCAGCAGCTTGAATGGACAGGGGGGTACCGGGGAGCTGTTTTTT. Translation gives CASSLNGQGGTGELFF. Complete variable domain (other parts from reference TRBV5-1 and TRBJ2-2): KAGVTQTPRYLIKTRGQQVTLSCSPISGHRSVSWYQQTPGQGLQFLFEYFSETQRNKGNFPGRFSGRQFSNSRSEMNVSTLELGDSALYLCASSLNGQGGTGELFFGEGSRLTVL.